This T cell receptor (beta chain) was recovered during a study of vaccination and CD4 T cells after COVID-19 (dated by TCRdb to between 2021 and 2023). As for the study more broadly: Convalescent patients had a positive SARS-CoV-2 result on nasal swab PCR, and of these patients, several had mild disease and one had severe disease. Six males and four females were included in the convalescent cohort, with two Hispanic individuals, seven Caucasians, two Asians and one multiracial person represented. Participants received two doses of either the Pfizer-BioNTech BNT162b2 vaccine (n=8) or the Moderna mRNA-1273 vaccine (n=2). Post-COVID blood samples were collected from convalescent patients a median of around 96 days after diagnosis, with a range of roughly 30 to 170 days. The time from the second vaccine dose to post-vaccine blood sampling had a median of roughly 79 days and ranged from roughly 13 to 241 days. The cultures were stimulated with overlapping spike peptide pools from SARS-CoV-2 and from the common cold coronaviruses HCoV-NL63, HCoV-OC43 and HCoV-229E. In control cultures, a CEFX viral epitope pool was used as positive control, an HIV-1 Nef peptide pool was used as negative control, or no peptide was added. In nine to eleven COVID-19 convalescent patients and a handful of infection-naive healthy vaccine recipients, researchers compared the spike-specific CD4+ TCR repertoire from before mRNA vaccination with the repertoire from after.

With regard to this clonotype: The antigen it recognizes is unknown. No much larger clonotype is one base removed from it; base qualities were not supplied.

The study at large found these results: In convalescent patients, a median approximately 89% of post-vaccine SARS-CoV-2-reactive clones were detected only after vaccination, suggesting vaccine-specific priming. Nearly all vaccine-specific clones in convalescent patients (304 of 307) were mono-reactive for SARS-CoV-2 spike rather than cross-reactive with common cold coronaviruses. The median count of SARS-CoV-2-reactive clonotypes went up from roughly 21 after infection to 35 to 40 after vaccination, although the change was not significant. Relatively few convalescent patients were included in the study, and early timepoints after natural infection were not analyzed.

Library creation used PCR. At the Johns Hopkins FTIC core, DNA from the cultured CD4+ T cells underwent TCR sequencing with the Oncomine TCR Beta short-read assay. The QIAamp micro DNA kit was used to extract genomic DNA from the cultured CD4+ T cells. Oncomine TCR Beta libraries from cultured CD4+ T cells were pooled using unique dual indexes and sequenced on an Illumina iSeq 100. In the authors' own workflow: Non-productive sequences were removed, and CDR3s not starting with C, not ending with F or W, or shorter than 7 amino acids were discarded. Antigen-specific clonotypes were identified using the MANAFEST web application through comparison of peptide-stimulated wells with reference and other culture wells. To be called positive, a clone needed an FDR below 0.05, an odds ratio above 5, and a productive frequency above 0.1% in at least two of three replicate wells. A clonotype was classed as cross-reactive if the clonotype showed significant expansion both in SARS-CoV-2 spike wells and in at least one common cold coronavirus spike condition. CDR3 homology was assessed with Levenshtein distances (stringdist) and unrooted phylogenetic trees (ape) in R version 3.6.1. The public sequencing data were trimmed at Q25 with fastp and processed into clonotypes with MiXCR by TCRdb, which kept only in-frame beta chains. Identical CDR3 protein sequences are pooled into one entry, listed with their most common genes and DNA. It is TCRdb's table, rather than the study itself, that gives the V and J calls and clone size. The sample has approximately 10,000 distinct CDR3 sequences on record, around 58% of them singletons. Clones ranked in the top ten supply roughly 25% of the sample.

V is clipped by 6 bases and J by 2 bases, and the sequence between their germline boundaries is 11 bases long. From cysteine to phenylalanine, the CDR3 is 14 amino acids long. The sequence is cut down to CDR3 DNA, 42 bases in frame from base 1. According to the germline V gene (reference sequence), CDR1 reads DFQATT and CDR2 reads SNEGSKA. According to the study, the label for this sample's treatment or condition signals: roughly 11-day PBMC culture with coronavirus spike peptide pools or control peptides (ViraFEST assay). The ViraFEST assay, used in the study, expanded antigen-specific T cells with peptide pools and then identified the expanded clonotypes through TCR sequencing. The positive SARS-CoV-2 PCR tests of the convalescent patients were dated from March to December 2020, before the Alpha, Beta and Delta variants emerged in the United States. Each well held two million PBMCs cultured with approximately 10 ug/ml peptide pools in IMDM containing around 4.5% human AB serum and about 10 IU/ml IL-2. On days 3 and 7, half of the culture medium was replaced with fresh IL-2-containing medium. After about nine days of culture, CD4+ T cells were isolated by negative selection with the EasySep CD4+ T cell isolation kit. Ficoll-Paque Plus gradient centrifugation was used to isolate PBMCs from whole blood, and the isolated PBMCs were then either used fresh or cryopreserved at -140C. In general, triplicate wells were set up for every culture condition.

The sequence was collected from a human donor who had recovered from COVID-19. The chain joins TRBV20-1 to TRBJ1-6; the D gene is not confidently resolved. Sample: CD4+ T cells from blood, cultured in vitro. The CDR3: CSAARHPYNSPLHF. The DNA is as follows: TGCAGTGCAGCACGGCACCCCTATAATTCACCCCTCCACTTT.